This T cell receptor beta chain comes out of a study of blood T cell repertoires in COVID-19. Study background: The samples span acute and convalescent COVID-19 from the United States, Italy and Spain. Sources were T cells, B-cell-depleted T cells, or PBMCs; the material itself was cDNA or gDNA.

Per the original methods: The assay estimated nucleated cells by amplifying reference gene primers. Clones were read by immunoSEQ multiplex PCR, and TCRdb kept only the in-frame ones, dropping some. The V and J calls and clone size come from that table; D and trimming were worked out from the DNA. The data contain roughly 63,000 clones, roughly 88% of them singletons. Looked up from germline, CDR1 is LNHDA and CDR2 is SQIVND (reference sequence). V dropped 10 bases and J dropped 6 bases, with 21 bases sitting between them. The CDR3 spans 15 residues. This TCR came from a human donor in a cohort sampled during active COVID-19. The chain recombines TRBV19 with TRBJ2-2, with a tentative D call TRBD1 (5 bases). Sequencing was carried out using peripheral blood. CDR3 sequence reads: CATASGLFGAGELFF. The CDR3 DNA reads as TGTGCCACCGCTTCAGGGTTGTTTGGGGCCGGGGAGCTGTTTTTT.